This T cell receptor (beta chain) is drawn from a study of beta chain features in type 1 diabetes. Expressed TCRB transcripts were sequenced, since all the RNA that had been isolated was reverse transcribed. Assay used: immunoSEQ multiplex PCR; TCRdb lists only in-frame clones, some missing. The sample shows under 350,000 clones, under 8.5% of them seen only once. Germline lookup yields CDR1 SNHLY and CDR2 FYNNEI. V lost 8 bases, J lost 6 bases, and 20 bases lay in between. CDR3 size: 14 residues. The chain carries TRBV2 and TRBJ2-7; the D is unclear. The sequence was collected from a young woman in good health. The sample consisted of central memory CD4+ T cells from blood. CDR3 sequence: CASDRPGVSGEQYF. As DNA, the CDR3 is TGTGCCAGCGACCGGCCCGGAGTATCGGGCGAGCAGTACTTC.